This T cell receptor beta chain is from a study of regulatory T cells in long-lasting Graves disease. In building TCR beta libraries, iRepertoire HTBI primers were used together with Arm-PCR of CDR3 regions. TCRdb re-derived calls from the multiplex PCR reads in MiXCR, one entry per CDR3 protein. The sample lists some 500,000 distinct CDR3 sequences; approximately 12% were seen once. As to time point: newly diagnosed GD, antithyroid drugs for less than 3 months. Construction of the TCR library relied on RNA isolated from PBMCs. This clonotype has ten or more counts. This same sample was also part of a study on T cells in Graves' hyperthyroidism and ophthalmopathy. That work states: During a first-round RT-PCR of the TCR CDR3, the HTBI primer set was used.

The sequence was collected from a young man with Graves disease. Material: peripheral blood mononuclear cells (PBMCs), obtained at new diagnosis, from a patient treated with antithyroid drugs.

In nucleotides, the CDR3 is TGTGCCAGCAGCTTACAAGTGTCCAGGGGCTCTGGAAACACCATATATTTT. It yields the protein CASSLQVSRGSGNTIYF. This sequence joins TRBV7-2 and TRBJ1-3, with D perhaps TRBD1 (6 bases). From germline, CDR1 is SGHTA and CDR2 FQGNSA. V was trimmed by 2 bases and J by 0 bases, leaving 14 bases between them. The CDR3 has 17 residues.